This TCR beta chain was identified in a study of radiotherapy plus CTLA-4 blockade in lung cancer. The germline V gene has CDR1 SGHRS and CDR2 YFSETQ. This CDR3 comprises 13 residues. The ends lost 4 bases at V and 3 bases at J; junction bases unmatched: 2. Some clones are missing from TCRdb's copy, which holds only in-frame ones; the method was immunoSEQ multiplex PCR. The data contain more than 25,000 clones, roughly 80% of them singletons. The gene calls are TRBV5-1 and TRBJ1-1, with TRBD1 matching 8 bases. This clonotype originated in a human donor with non-small cell lung cancer who had stable disease on radiotherapy plus ipilimumab. The material was peripheral blood, obtained from a patient treated with radiotherapy plus ipilimumab. CDR3 amino acids: CASSTQGDTEAFF. The CDR3 region has the DNA TGCGCCAGCAGCACACAGGGGGACACTGAAGCTTTCTTT.